Below, 21 T cell receptor beta chains from the same sample are listed, as sequenced in a study of cytomegalovirus exposure and HLA in healthy donors. Vbeta (60) and Jbeta (13) primers were used in the PCR. Only in-frame clones appear in the TCRdb table, and some are missing; sequencing was by immunoSEQ multiplex PCR. Of approximately 76,000 clones in the sample, around three quarters were seen once. The sample was PBMCs. The receptors originated from a man younger than 45 in good health and CMV-seronegative.

V is TRBV6-5 and J is TRBJ1-4; D is perhaps TRBD1 (6 bases). V lost 8 bases to trimming and J lost 8 bases, with 18 bases between them. Germline CDR1 reads MNHEY; CDR2 reads SVGAGI. This CDR3 spans 14 amino acids. CDR3 region: CASATTGTREKLFF. The DNA of the CDR3 is TGTGCCAGCGCCACTACAGGGACTAGGGAAAAACTGTTTTTT.

This chain uses TRBV30 with TRBJ2-7; 7 nucleotides agree with TRBD1. V dropped 0 bases and J dropped 6; count of bases not matched to a gene: 26. The germline CDR1 and CDR2 sequences are GTSNPN and SVGIG (reference sequence). CDR3 length equals 20 residues. The CDR3 loop is CAWSVHRREGGDNRAFEQYF. The CDR3 bases are TGTGCCTGGAGTGTACACCGTCGCGAAGGGGGCGATAATAGGGCTTTCGAGCAGTACTTC.

V usage is TRBV27 and J usage is TRBJ2-7, with D possibly TRBD1 on 5 matching bases. Germline V gene lookup returns CDR1 MNHEY and CDR2 SMNVEV (reference sequence). The V end was cut by 6 bases, the J end by 6 bases, with 15 bases between. The CDR3 extends over 13 amino acids. CDR3 in amino acids: CASSPIVQGEQYF. The CDR3 DNA sequence: TGTGCCAGCAGCCCTATCGTTCAGGGCGAGCAGTACTTC.

The V gene is TRBV12-5, the J gene TRBJ2-3; TRBD1 might be the D (5 bases). Germline assignment: CDR1 LGHNT and CDR2 FRNRAP. V was pared by 11 bases and J by 4 bases, with 16 bases between. This CDR3 spans 13 amino acids. CDR3 DNA: TGTGCTTCCCAGGGCTTCTCAGCAGATACGCAGTATTTT. Protein product: CASQGFSADTQYF.

This clone was recorded only once. This chain joins TRBV6-4 and TRBJ1-1; TRBD1 matches at 9 bases. Germline CDR1 is MRHNA and CDR2 is SNTAGT. The junction had 4 bases not matched to a gene; V was cut back by 8 bases and J by 3 bases. This CDR3 contains 13 residues. Here the CDR3 reads CASSDRGDTEAFF. CDR3 bases: TGTGCCAGCTCCGACAGGGGGGACACTGAAGCTTTCTTT.

The chain employs TRBV9 and TRBJ1-5; D unclear. This CDR3 comprises 12 residues. The V end was cut by 4 bases, the J end by 7 bases, with 9 bases between. Germline CDR1 reads SGDLS; CDR2 reads YYNGEE. This chain's CDR3 is CASSLRRQPQHF. CDR3 bases: TGTGCCAGCAGCCTAAGGAGGCAGCCCCAGCATTTT.

The chain carries TRBV18 and TRBJ1-1; D is uncertain. The CDR3 sequence is 12 residues long. Germline CDR1 reads KGHSH; CDR2 reads LQKENI. V lost 3 bases and J 10 bases, leaving 12 bases between the germline ends. Here the CDR3 reads CASSPRELGAFF. The CDR3 DNA follows: TGTGCCAGCTCACCTAGAGAACTAGGAGCTTTCTTT.

The chain links TRBV18 to TRBJ2-3; D uncertain. Germline CDR1 is KGHSH and CDR2 is LQKENI. The V end lost 2 bases, the J end lost 2 bases, and 8 bases lay between the germline ends. The CDR3 has 14 amino acids. The CDR3 protein is CASSPGLSTDTQYF. CDR3 nucleotide sequence: TGTGCCAGCTCACCAGGGCTCTCCACAGATACGCAGTATTTT.

This rearrangement joins TRBV7-9 to TRBJ2-3; the D is unclear. This CDR3 comprises 11 residues. Deletions cut 5 bases from V and 3 bases from J, with 3 bases between. Germline lookup yields CDR1 SEHNR and CDR2 FQNEAQ (reference sequence). The CDR3 region is CASSLTDTQYF. As DNA, the CDR3 is TGTGCCAGCAGCCTTACAGATACGCAGTATTTT.

The chain recombines TRBV5-3 with TRBJ2-3, with 10 bases identical to TRBD2. TRBV5-3 is classed as an ORF, of uncertain function. After removal of 1 base from V and 0 bases from J, the junction contained 8 bases not matched to a gene. This CDR3 has 18 amino acids. CDR3 bases: TGTGCCAGAAGCTTGACCAGCGGGAGGGCACGGAGCACAGATACGCAGTATTTT. Translated, it gives CARSLTSGRARSTDTQYF.

This clone has a single count. The CDR3 protein is CASSPKGASTNEKLFF. The CDR3 DNA follows: TGTGCCAGCAGTCCCAAGGGGGCTTCAACTAATGAAAAACTGTTTTTT. The rearrangement links TRBV27 to TRBJ1-4; TRBD1 aligns across 7 bases. The CDR3 length is 16 residues. V lost 5 bases, J lost 0 bases, and 6 bases stayed unmatched. The germline gives CDR1 MNHEY, CDR2 SMNVEV (reference sequence).

The rearrangement uses TRBV6-5 and TRBJ2-2; D is ambiguous. Germline V lookup: CDR1 MNHEY, CDR2 SVGAGI. The length of the CDR3 is 13 residues. V lost 2 bases and J 6 bases, leaving 7 bases between the germline ends. CDR3 loop: CASSYPQSGELFF. CDR3 bases: TGTGCCAGCAGTTACCCTCAGTCCGGGGAGCTGTTTTTT.

The CDR3 is CASRAGTGNEKLFF. DNA for the CDR3: TGTGCCAGTAGAGCCGGGACAGGCAATGAAAAACTGTTTTTT. This chain uses TRBV19 with TRBJ1-4; 8 bases fit TRBD1. Germline V lookup: CDR1 LNHDA, CDR2 SQIVND (reference sequence). There are 14 residues in the CDR3. V lost 6 bases to trimming and J lost 5 bases; unmatched junction nucleotides: 5.

This sequence joins TRBV4-2 and TRBJ1-4; D perhaps matches TRBD1 (6 bases). V was pared by 4 bases and J by 8 bases, with 17 bases between. Germline V gene data show CDR1 as LGHNA and CDR2 as YNFKEQ. CDR3 length equals 15 residues. In DNA form, the CDR3 reads TGTGCCAGCAGCCTATCACAGGGAGAAAAGGAAAAACTGTTTTTT. Amino acids: CASSLSQGEKEKLFF.

This clone was found a few times. The chain joins TRBV5-4 to TRBJ1-4; 9 bases line up with TRBD1. Looked up from germline, CDR1 is SGHNT and CDR2 is YYREEE (reference sequence). The CDR3 extends over 15 amino acids. V dropped 0 bases and J dropped 7; count of bases not matched to a gene: 4. In DNA, the CDR3 is TGTGCCAGCAGCTTGGAGGGGACAGGGACTGAAAAACTGTTTTTT. Translating it yields CASSLEGTGTEKLFF.

V usage is TRBV11-2 and J usage is TRBJ2-7; the match to TRBD2 covers 13 bases. The ends lost 5 bases at V and 0 bases at J; junction bases unmatched: 7. The germline CDR1 and CDR2 sequences are SGHAT and FQNNGV. This CDR3 has 17 residues. The CDR3 DNA sequence: TGTGCCAGCAGCCCCGGGACTAGCGGGACCTTCTCCTACGAGCAGTACTTC. This encodes CASSPGTSGTFSYEQYF.

V and J are TRBV29-1 and TRBJ2-1, with a weak D call TRBD1 (5 bases). CDR3 length: 13 residues. Trimming removed 7 bases at V and 9 bases at J, with 19 bases between. The germline gives CDR1 SQVTM, CDR2 ANQGSEA. In DNA form, the CDR3 reads TGCAGCGCCCTTTCAGGCCAGGGATCTGAGCAGTTCTTC. Protein: CSALSGQGSEQFF.

V usage is TRBV19 and J usage is TRBJ1-1; TRBD1 aligns across 7 bases. The CDR3 spans 14 residues. Germline CDR1 is LNHDA and CDR2 is SQIVND (reference sequence). Trimming cost V 3 bases and J 2 bases; bases outside gene matches: 3. CDR3 coding DNA: TGTGCCAGTAGTATCGGACAGGATAACACTGAAGCTTTCTTT. It is translated as CASSIGQDNTEAFF.

V gene TRBV27 combines with J gene TRBJ2-2; TRBD1 might be the D (6 bases). The germline V gene encodes CDR1 MNHEY and CDR2 SMNVEV (reference sequence). The V end was cut by 6 bases, the J end by 7 bases, with 12 bases between. The CDR3 covers 13 residues. CDR3 nucleotide sequence: TGTGCCAGCAGATCCACAGGGATCGGGGAGCTGTTTTTT. It is translated as CASRSTGIGELFF.

The gene calls are TRBV2 and TRBJ1-1; a weak D match, TRBD1 (5 bases). The CDR3 spans 13 residues. V lost 5 bases to trimming and J lost 1 base, with 8 bases between them. Per the germline V gene, CDR1 is SNHLY and CDR2 is FYNNEI. CDR3 DNA: TGTGCCAGCAGTCTCGGGGGGAACACTGAAGCTTTCTTT. Translation: CASSLGGNTEAFF.

The chain combines TRBV4-3 with TRBJ1-2, with 9 bases aligning to TRBD1. The CDR3 covers 15 residues. The junction had 4 bases not matched to a gene; V was cut back by 0 bases and J by 5 bases. The germline V gene encodes CDR1 LGHNA and CDR2 YSLEER. The CDR3 spells CASSQEDRGLYGYTF. The CDR3 DNA follows: TGCGCCAGCAGCCAAGAGGACAGGGGCCTATATGGCTACACCTTC.